The present T cell receptor beta chain was sequenced within a study of blood T cells in healthy people across ages. Alongside a J-beta primer mix, a sample-barcoded 5' primer served in a second PCR lasting roughly 6 to 11 cycles. TCRdb reprocessed the 5' RACE reads via MiXCR and lists one record per CDR3 protein. The data contain hundreds of thousands of distinct CDR3 sequences, nearly 60% of them singletons. What was sequenced was blood. This TCR came from a man in his thirties or forties in good health.

The CDR3 protein is CSVAPAGFNEQFF. DNA for the CDR3: TGCAGCGTTGCCCCAGCGGGATTCAATGAGCAGTTCTTC. This sequence joins TRBV29-1 and TRBJ2-1; 7 bases agree with TRBD2. The CDR3 spans 13 residues. Germline CDR1 SQVTM, CDR2 ANQGSEA. Trimming took 4 bases from V and 6 from J; bases not matched to a gene: 6.